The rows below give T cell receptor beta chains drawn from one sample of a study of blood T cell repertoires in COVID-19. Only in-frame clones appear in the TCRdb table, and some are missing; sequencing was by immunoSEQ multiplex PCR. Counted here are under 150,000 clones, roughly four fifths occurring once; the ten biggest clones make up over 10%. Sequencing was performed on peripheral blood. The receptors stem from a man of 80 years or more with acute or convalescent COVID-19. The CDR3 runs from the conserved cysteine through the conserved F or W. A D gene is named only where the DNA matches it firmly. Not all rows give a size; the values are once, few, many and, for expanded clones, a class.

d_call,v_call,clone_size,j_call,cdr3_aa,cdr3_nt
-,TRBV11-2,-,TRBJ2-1,CASSLGGGQFF,TGTGCCAGCAGCTTAGGGGGCGGTCAGTTCTTC
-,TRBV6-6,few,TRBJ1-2,CASSSGPQGYGYTF,TGTGCCAGCAGTTCGGGCCCGCAGGGCTATGGCTACACCTTC
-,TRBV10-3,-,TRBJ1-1,CAISEHTGWDTEAFF,TGTGCCATCAGTGAGCACACAGGGTGGGACACTGAAGCTTTCTTT
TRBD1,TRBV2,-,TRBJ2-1,CASRPGTDVWDEQFF,TGTGCCAGCAGACCCGGGACAGACGTCTGGGATGAGCAGTTCTTC
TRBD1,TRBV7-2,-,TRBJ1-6,CASSLTGAGNSPLHF,TGTGCCAGCAGCCTGACAGGGGCGGGTAATTCACCCCTCCACTTT
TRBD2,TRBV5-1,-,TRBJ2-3,CASSPQPGGGGGTDTQYF,TGCGCCAGCAGCCCACAACCGGGGGGGGGAGGCGGCACAGATACGCAGTATTTT
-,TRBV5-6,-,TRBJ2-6,CASSLRGSGANVLTF,TGTGCCAGCAGCTTGCGAGGCTCTGGGGCCAACGTCCTGACTTTC
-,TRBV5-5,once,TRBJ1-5,CASSLAWGGNQPQHF,TGTGCCAGCAGCTTGGCATGGGGAGGTAATCAGCCCCAGCATTTT
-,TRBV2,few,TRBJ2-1,CASSGEGVEQFF,TGTGCCAGCAGTGGGGAGGGGGTTGAGCAGTTCTTC
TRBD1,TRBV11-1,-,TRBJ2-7,CASTSDRGEVEQYF,TGTGCCAGCACCTCGGACAGGGGAGAAGTAGAGCAGTACTTC
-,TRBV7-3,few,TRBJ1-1,CASSLTSRTEAFF,TGTGCCAGCAGCTTAACAAGTCGGACTGAAGCTTTCTTT
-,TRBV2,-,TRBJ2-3,CASSEESRGAQYF,TGTGCCAGCAGTGAAGAGTCCCGAGGTGCGCAGTATTTT
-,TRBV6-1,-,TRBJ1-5,CASSESGHSNQPQHF,TGTGCCAGCAGTGAGTCAGGGCATAGCAATCAGCCCCAGCATTTT
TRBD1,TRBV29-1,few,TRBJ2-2,CSVAAGTGTGELFF,TGCAGCGTTGCTGCCGGGACAGGGACCGGGGAGCTGTTTTTT
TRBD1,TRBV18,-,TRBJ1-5,CASQPGQGIGGNQPQHF,TGTGCCAGTCAGCCGGGACAGGGGATCGGTGGCAATCAGCCCCAGCATTTT
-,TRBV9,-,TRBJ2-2,CASFNADTGELFF,TGTGCCAGCTTCAACGCGGACACCGGGGAGCTGTTTTTT
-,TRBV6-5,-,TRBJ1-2,CASSSGGGYTF,TGTGCCAGCAGTTCTGGGGGGGGCTACACCTTC
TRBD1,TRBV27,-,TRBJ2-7,CASRPGTGPRHEQYF,TGTGCCAGCAGGCCCGGGACAGGGCCCCGCCACGAGCAGTACTTC
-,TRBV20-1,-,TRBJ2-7,CSARDGYEQYF,TGCAGTGCTAGAGACGGTTACGAGCAGTACTTC
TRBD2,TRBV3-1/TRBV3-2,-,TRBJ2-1,CASSSWTSGGAGEQFF,TGTGCCAGCAGCTCATGGACTAGCGGGGGGGCCGGTGAGCAGTTCTTC
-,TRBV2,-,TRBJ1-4,CASRADSTNEKLFF,TGTGCCAGCAGGGCTGACTCAACTAATGAAAAACTGTTTTTT
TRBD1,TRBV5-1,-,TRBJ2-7,CASSTPGAGGSNEQYF,TGCGCCAGCAGCACCCCTGGGGCAGGGGGTTCTAACGAGCAGTACTTC
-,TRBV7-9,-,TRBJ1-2,CASSPVTSRVGDYGYTF,TGTGCCAGCAGCCCGGTAACATCCAGGGTCGGAGACTATGGCTACACCTTC
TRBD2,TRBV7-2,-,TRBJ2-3,CASSSRKAGATDTQYF,TGTGCCAGCAGCTCCCGGAAAGCGGGGGCCACAGATACGCAGTATTTT
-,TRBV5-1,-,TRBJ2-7,CASSSGSSYEQYF,TGCGCCAGCAGCTCCGGTAGCTCCTACGAGCAGTACTTC
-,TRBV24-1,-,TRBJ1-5,CATSDSGSGNQPQHF,TGTGCCACCAGTGATTCGGGAAGTGGCAATCAGCCCCAGCATTTT
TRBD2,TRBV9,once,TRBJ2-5,CASSVGGAGEIETQYF,TGTGCCAGCAGCGTAGGGGGAGCGGGGGAGATAGAGACCCAGTACTTC
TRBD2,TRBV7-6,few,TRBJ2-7,CASSPVGLAGGIYEQYF,TGTGCCAGCAGCCCGGTCGGGCTAGCGGGCGGAATCTACGAGCAGTACTTC
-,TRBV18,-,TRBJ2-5,CASSPGQIIQETQYF,TGTGCCAGCTCACCAGGACAGATAATCCAAGAGACCCAGTACTTC